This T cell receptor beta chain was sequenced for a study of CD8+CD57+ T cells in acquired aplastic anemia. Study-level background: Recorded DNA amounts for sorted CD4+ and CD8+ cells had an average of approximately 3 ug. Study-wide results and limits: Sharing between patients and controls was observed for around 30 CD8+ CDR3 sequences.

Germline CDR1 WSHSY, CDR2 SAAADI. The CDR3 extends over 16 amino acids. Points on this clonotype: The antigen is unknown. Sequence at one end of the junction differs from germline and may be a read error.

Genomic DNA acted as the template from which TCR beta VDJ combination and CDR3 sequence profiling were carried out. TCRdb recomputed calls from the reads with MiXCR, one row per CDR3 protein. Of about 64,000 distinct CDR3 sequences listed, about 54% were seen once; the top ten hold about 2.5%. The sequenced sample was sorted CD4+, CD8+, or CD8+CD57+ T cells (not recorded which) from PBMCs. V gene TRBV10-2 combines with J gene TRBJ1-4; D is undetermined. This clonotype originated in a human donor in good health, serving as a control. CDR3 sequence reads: CAVSESIATWREKLFF. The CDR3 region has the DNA TGTGCTGTCAGTGAGTCGATTGCGACGTGGAGGGAAAAACTGTTTTTT.